What follows are 25 T cell receptor beta chains derived from one specimen sequenced in a study of cytomegalovirus exposure and HLA in healthy donors (dated by TCRdb to the late 2010s). The library came from the immunoSEQ multiplex PCR assay. The multiplex PCR relied on a mix of 60 forward primers for TCR Vbeta segments and 13 reverse primers for TCR Jbeta segments. TCRdb re-hosts the immuneACCESS table, in-frame sequences only. Its copies lack some clones; in the studies checked, an unresolved V gene accounts for under half of them, and the cause for the rest is not known. Within this sample are approximately 100,000 clones, with around three quarters of them counted one time only. The ten largest account for 7.7% of the sample. The sample taken for sequencing was PBMCs. These TCRs come from a woman aged 45 to 65 in good health and CMV-seropositive.

The chain couples TRBV7-2 to TRBJ2-2; 7 nucleotides align to TRBD1. Trimming removed 3 bases from V and 1 base from J; junction bases left unmatched: 2. Germline-derived CDR1 and CDR2 are SGHTA and FQGNSA. The CDR3 covers 15 residues. The CDR3, as DNA: TGTGCCAGCAGCTTTAGGACAGGGAACACCGGGGAGCTGTTTTTT. Amino acids: CASSFRTGNTGELFF.

The chain combines TRBV5-1 with TRBJ2-7, with 7 positions matching TRBD1. This CDR3 comprises 14 residues. In germline, CDR1 is SGHRS, CDR2 YFSETQ. The V and J ends lost 2 bases and 7 bases, in that order; junction bases with no gene match: 9. CDR3 nucleotides: TGCGCCAGCAGCTTAGGGGGCCCTTTCCTGGAGCAGTACTTC. Its protein is CASSLGGPFLEQYF.

In regard to this clone: It is likely a read error, because the conserved phenylalanine at the end of the CDR3 is missing. V and J are TRBV27 and TRBJ1-5; D is perhaps TRBD1 (6 bases). The length of the CDR3 is 16 residues. The V gene's germline CDR1 is MNHEY and CDR2 SMNVEV (reference sequence). Trimming stripped 7 bases from V and 7 bases from J, with 23 bases between. The CDR3 here is CASTLWQGQVGQPQHL. The CDR3 region has the DNA TGTGCCAGCACCCTCTGGCAGGGGCAAGTCGGGCAGCCCCAGCATCTT.

The V and J genes are TRBV7-3 and TRBJ1-1; tentative D call: TRBD1 (6 bases). Germline-derived CDR1 and CDR2 are SGHTA and FQGTGA. CDR3 length: 15 residues. Trimming pared 1 base from V and 4 bases from J, leaving 13 bases between. The DNA for the CDR3 is TGTGCCAGCAGCTTAAATCCAGGGGCCCCCACTGAAGCTTTCTTT. Translated, it gives CASSLNPGAPTEAFF.

This chain uses TRBV11-2 with TRBJ2-3; weak D call: TRBD2 (5 bases). Germline V gives CDR1 SGHAT, CDR2 FQNNGV. V was clipped by 6 bases and J by 0 bases, with 10 bases between them. This CDR3 is 14 amino acids long. CDR3 amino acids: CASRAWRSTDTQYF. The DNA for the CDR3 is TGTGCCAGCAGGGCTTGGAGGAGCACAGATACGCAGTATTTT.

The rearrangement joins TRBV6-1 to TRBJ1-1; D is undetermined. The germline V gene encodes CDR1 MNHNS and CDR2 SASEGT. This CDR3 has 16 residues. Trimming removed 2 bases at V and 0 bases at J, with 13 bases between. DNA for the CDR3: TGTGCCAGCAGTGAATTTGGCAGTTACATGAACACTGAAGCTTTCTTT. Translated: CASSEFGSYMNTEAFF.

The count of this clone is one. The chain combines TRBV2 with TRBJ1-2; the D is unclear. CDR1 and CDR2 from the germline V gene are SNHLY and FYNNEI. There are 15 residues in the CDR3. Trimming took 7 bases from V and 1 from J, leaving 16 bases between them. Here the CDR3 DNA reads TGTGCCAGCACCCTTGAAATACAGAATAACTATGGCTACACCTTC. Its translation is CASTLEIQNNYGYTF. The full variable domain, in which reference TRBV2 and TRBJ1-2 provide the parts outside the CDR3, is EPEVTQTPSHQVTQMGQEVILRCVPISNHLYFYWYRQILGQKVEFLVSFYNNEISEKSEIFDDQFSVERPDGSNFTLKIRSTKLEDSAMYFCASTLEIQNNYGYTFGSGTRLTVV.

This clone was recorded once. The genes are TRBV14 and TRBJ2-2; unclear D gene. Trimming took off 2 bases at V and 8 bases at J, with 9 bases between the two ends. Germline V gene data show CDR1 as SGHDN and CDR2 as FVKESK. This CDR3 spans 13 amino acids. Written as DNA, the CDR3 is TGTGCCAGCAGCCAAAGACCCGGGGGGGAGCTGTTTTTT. It encodes CASSQRPGGELFF.

V usage is TRBV11-1 and J usage is TRBJ1-2; D is possibly TRBD1 (5 bases). V dropped 1 base and J dropped 7 bases, with 16 bases sitting between them. Germline V gene sequence: CDR1 SGHAT, CDR2 FQDESV (reference sequence). This CDR3 is built from 15 residues. The CDR3 coding sequence is TGTGCCAGCAGCTTAGGGGGACTCGCCCAGGGTGGCTACACCTTC. Encoded protein: CASSLGGLAQGGYTF.

Only one count was recorded for this clone. V and J are TRBV2 and TRBJ2-1; 10 bases line up with TRBD2. Per the germline V gene, CDR1 is SNHLY and CDR2 is FYNNEI. Unmatched junction bases numbered 11, after V lost 7 bases and J lost 8 bases. The CDR3 is made up of 15 amino acids. The CDR3 spells CASNLLAGASDEQFF. DNA for the CDR3: TGTGCCAGCAACCTTCTAGCGGGGGCTTCGGATGAGCAGTTCTTC.

This rearrangement joins TRBV11-1 to TRBJ2-5; a weak D match, TRBD2 (6 bases). The CDR3 spans 16 residues. V gave up 2 bases and J gave up 5 bases, with 18 bases separating them. Germline CDR1 reads SGHAT; CDR2 reads FQDESV (reference sequence). CDR3 in amino acids: CASSLLLRQGGETQYF. The DNA of the CDR3 is TGTGCCAGCAGCTTATTACTTCGTCAGGGAGGCGAGACCCAGTACTTC. Full variable domain (missing parts from reference TRBV11-1 and TRBJ2-5): EAEVAQSPRYKITEKSQAVAFWCDPISGHATLYWYRQILGQGPELLVQFQDESVVDDSQLPKDRFSAERLKGVDSTLKIQPAELGDSAMYLCASSLLLRQGGETQYFGPGTRLLVL.

J is TRBJ2-1 and V is TRBV7-3, with TRBD2 matching over 10 bases. CDR1 is SGHTA and CDR2 is FQGTGA in the germline V gene. V dropped 5 bases and J dropped 4; count of bases not matched to a gene: 5. The CDR3 runs 15 residues. CDR3 protein: CASSDYSGGYNEQFF. CDR3 nucleotides: TGTGCCAGCAGCGACTATAGCGGGGGGTACAATGAGCAGTTCTTC.

This clone was counted a few times. The genes are TRBV7-9 and TRBJ1-1, with TRBD1 matching over 9 bases. The J segment lost 3 bases and the V segment lost 7 bases, leaving 9 bases of the junction unmatched. In germline, CDR1 is SEHNR, CDR2 FQNEAQ (reference sequence). The CDR3 has 15 residues. The CDR3 region has the DNA TGTGCCAGCAACCACGTGGACAGGGGTGACACTGAAGCTTTCTTT. This translates into CASNHVDRGDTEAFF. Full variable domain (remainder filled in from reference TRBV7-9 and TRBJ1-1): DTGVSQNPRHKITKRGQNVTFRCDPISEHNRLYWYRQTLGQGPEFLTYFQNEAQLEKSRLLSDRFSAERPKGSFSTLEIQRTEQGDSAMYLCASNHVDRGDTEAFFGQGTRLTVV.

With regard to this clone: The junction does not match germline at one end; this may be a read error. The V gene is TRBV7-9, the J gene TRBJ1-2, with D unresolved. This CDR3 is built from 11 residues. Germline CDR1 and CDR2: SEHNR and FQNEAQ (reference sequence). The chain's CDR3 is CSSSREDGYTF. CDR3 nucleotides: TGTTCCAGCAGCCGGGAGGATGGCTACACCTTC.

CDR3 bases: TGTGCCAGCAGCTTGGTAGGGGCCGTGGGGTATGGCTACACCTTC. Encoded protein: CASSLVGAVGYGYTF. The gene calls are TRBV5-4 and TRBJ1-2; maybe TRBD1 (5 bases). CDR3 size: 15 residues. V shed 0 bases and J shed 5 bases, with 14 bases lying between them. Germline V gives CDR1 SGHNT, CDR2 YYREEE (reference sequence).

This clone was seen more than once but under ten times. The V call is TRBV7-8, the J call TRBJ2-3; D remains ambiguous. Trimming shortened V by 8 bases and J by 4 bases, and 13 bases separated the two germline ends. Germline CDR1 and CDR2: SGHVS and FQNEAQ. The CDR3 runs to 13 residues. In DNA, the CDR3 is TGTGCCAGCGGTCGCAGGTCCGCAGATACGCAGTATTTT. It is translated as CASGRRSADTQYF.

The chain carries TRBV6-6 and TRBJ2-7, with D possibly matching TRBD1 (6 bases). CDR1 is MNHNY, CDR2 SVGAGI, per germline (reference sequence). V was shortened by 5 bases and J by 2 bases, with 10 bases between the two germline ends. The CDR3 has 13 amino acids. CDR3 nucleotide sequence: TGTGCCAGCAGTAGGGACAAGACCTACGAGCAGTACTTC. Translated, it gives CASSRDKTYEQYF.

Written as DNA, the CDR3 is TGTGCCAGCAGCTCGAAGACAGGGAGCACCGGGGAGCTGTTTTTT. This sequence encodes CASSSKTGSTGELFF. V and J are TRBV7-9 and TRBJ2-2; 7 bases map to TRBD1. Trimming removed 4 bases from V and 4 bases from J; junction bases left unmatched: 6. Germline CDR1 reads SEHNR; CDR2 reads FQNEAQ (reference sequence). CDR3 size: 15 residues.

The rearrangement uses TRBV21-1 and TRBJ1-2. TRBV21-1 constitutes a pseudogene. CDR3 length: 12 amino acids. The CDR3 DNA is TGTGCCAGCAGCAAAAGGAAGACTGACTACACCTTC. Residues: CASSKRKTDYTF.

The gene calls are TRBV5-5 and TRBJ2-7; TRBD2 might be the D (6 bases). CDR1 and CDR2 (germline): SGHKS, YYEKEE (reference sequence). Trimming shortened V by 4 bases and J by 7 bases, and 18 bases separated the two germline ends. The CDR3 is 14 residues long. CDR3 nucleotide sequence: TGTGCCAGCAGCCTACTGTATGGGGCGGGGGAGCAGTACTTC. Translated: CASSLLYGAGEQYF.

V usage is TRBV5-1 and J usage is TRBJ1-1; D is uncertain. Deletions cut 4 bases from V and 3 bases from J, with 13 bases between. The CDR3 length is 14 residues. Germline CDR1 reads SGHRS; CDR2 reads YFSETQ. The CDR3: CASSEGGMDTEAFF. The DNA for the CDR3 is TGCGCCAGCAGCGAGGGAGGGATGGACACTGAAGCTTTCTTT.

The rearrangement joins TRBV5-4 to TRBJ1-1; 8 nucleotides match TRBD1. The germline V gene encodes CDR1 SGHNT and CDR2 YYREEE (reference sequence). Trimming cost V 3 bases and J 0 bases; bases outside gene matches: 4. This CDR3 region has 15 residues. CDR3 sequence reads: CASSSGQGMNTEAFF. As DNA, the CDR3 is TGTGCCAGCAGCTCCGGACAGGGCATGAACACTGAAGCTTTCTTT.

The gene calls are TRBV5-1 and TRBJ2-3, with 7 positions matching TRBD2. V was clipped by 0 bases and J by 4 bases; unmatched bases: 11. The germline gives CDR1 SGHRS, CDR2 YFSETQ. The CDR3 runs to 17 residues. The CDR3 sequence: CASSLGWDSGRSDTQYF. The CDR3, as DNA: TGCGCCAGCAGCTTGGGATGGGACTCCGGGAGGTCAGATACGCAGTATTTT.

This clone was picked up a small number of times. This chain uses TRBV6-5 with TRBJ1-1, with D hard to call. The ends were cut back, 0 bases at V and 5 bases at J, with 10 bases in the middle. Germline CDR1 MNHEY, CDR2 SVGAGI. This CDR3 has 14 amino acids. DNA of the CDR3: TGTGCCAGCAGTTACTCGAACAGTCTTACTGAAGCTTTCTTT. Translation: CASSYSNSLTEAFF.

The V and J genes are TRBV27 and TRBJ1-2, with D tentatively TRBD1 (6 bases). The length of the CDR3 is 16 residues. CDR1 and CDR2 (germline): MNHEY, SMNVEV (reference sequence). Trimming shortened V by 6 bases and J by 4 bases, and 21 bases separated the two germline ends. DNA of the CDR3: TGTGCCAGCAGGCACTATACAGGGTTGGCCTCCTATGGCTACACCTTC. This sequence encodes CASRHYTGLASYGYTF.